A single sample gave rise to the 28 T cell receptor beta chains below, sequenced in a study of Ad26.COV2.S vaccination and SARS-CoV-2 variants. TCRdb keeps only in-frame clones here, not all; method: immunoSEQ multiplex PCR. Of 87,000 or so clones detected, around 82% appear once; the ten largest clones hold roughly 15%. The sequencing used peripheral blood, collected after recovery from COVID-19. Receptors were obtained from a human donor who had recovered from COVID-19.

This clone has just a few counts. The gene calls are TRBV9 and TRBJ2-1; 11 positions match TRBD2. CDR3 length equals 15 residues. Germline lookup yields CDR1 SGDLS and CDR2 YYNGEE. After removal of 0 bases from V and 9 bases from J, the junction contained 5 bases not matched to a gene. CDR3 nucleotides: TGTGCCAGCAGCGTAGGACTAGCGGGGCAGGTTGAGCAGTTCTTC. Translation: CASSVGLAGQVEQFF.

This chain connects TRBV4-1 to TRBJ2-4, with D possibly being TRBD1 (6 bases). CDR1 MGHRA and CDR2 YSYEKL come from the germline V gene. Trimming removed 0 bases at V and 7 bases at J, with 16 bases between. The CDR3 consists of 16 residues. In DNA, the CDR3 is TGCGCCAGCAGCCAAGAATCTCAGGGTACAGGGAACATTCAGTACTTC. Translation: CASSQESQGTGNIQYF.

The chain has TRBV11-3 and TRBJ2-1; 12 bases agree with TRBD2. Looked up from germline, CDR1 is SGHNT and CDR2 is YENEEA. This CDR3 has 16 amino acids. Trimming cost V 5 bases and J 8 bases; bases outside gene matches: 10. CDR3 bases: TGTGCCAGCAGCAAGTCGACTAGCGGGAGAGGGGATGAGCAGTTCTTC. It specifies CASSKSTSGRGDEQFF.

The genes are TRBV7-8 and TRBJ2-3, with a tentative D call TRBD2 (6 bases). The CDR3 spans 19 residues. V lost 6 bases and J 0 bases, leaving 25 bases between the germline ends. Germline V gene data show CDR1 as SGHVS and CDR2 as FQNEAQ. This CDR3 reads CASRRTIGRHPLSTDTQYF. For the CDR3, the DNA is TGTGCCAGCAGGAGGACTATAGGAAGACACCCTCTTAGCACAGATACGCAGTATTTT.

The chain couples TRBV11-2 to TRBJ1-2; D is undetermined. This CDR3 has 14 amino acids. The V gene's germline CDR1 is SGHAT and CDR2 FQNNGV. V was trimmed by 2 bases and J by 8 bases, leaving 15 bases between them. In DNA, the CDR3 is TGTGCCAGCAGCTTATTGGCTGGATCAAGCGGCTACACCTTC. This translates into CASSLLAGSSGYTF. Together with reference TRBV11-2 and TRBJ1-2, the CDR3 gives the full variable domain: EAGVAQSPRYKIIEKRQSVAFWCNPISGHATLYWYQQILGQGPKLLIQFQNNGVVDDSQLPKDRFSAERLKGVDSTLKIQPAKLEDSAVYLCASSLLAGSSGYTFGSGTRLTVV.

V gene TRBV18 combines with J gene TRBJ2-2, with D possibly TRBD2 on 7 matching bases. CDR3 length equals 17 residues. The germline gives CDR1 KGHSH, CDR2 LQKENI. Deletions cut 3 bases from V and 2 bases from J, with 16 bases between. CDR3 nucleotide sequence: TGTGCCAGCTCACCGCGAAGCGGGACACCTAACACCGGGGAGCTGTTTTTT. Protein: CASSPRSGTPNTGELFF.

The genes are TRBV19 and TRBJ2-1, with TRBD2 as a possible D gene (5 bases). V lost 5 bases and J 3 bases, leaving 20 bases between the germline ends. The CDR3 consists of 17 residues. CDR1 and CDR2 from the germline V gene are LNHDA and SQIVND (reference sequence). This chain's CDR3 is CASSLRGVQRSYNEQFF. CDR3 DNA: TGTGCCAGTAGTCTCCGTGGGGTCCAGCGGAGCTACAATGAGCAGTTCTTC.

The genes are TRBV7-9 and TRBJ2-1; maybe TRBD2 (5 bases). Germline loops: CDR1 SEHNR, CDR2 FQNEAQ (reference sequence). V was trimmed by 2 bases and J by 0 bases, leaving 14 bases between them. This CDR3 comprises 17 residues. CDR3 sequence reads: CASSLRGSGSSYNEQFF. The CDR3 DNA reads as TGTGCCAGCAGCTTACGGGGTTCGGGGAGCTCCTACAATGAGCAGTTCTTC. Variable domain in full (rest from reference TRBV7-9 and TRBJ2-1): DTGVSQNPRHKITKRGQNVTFRCDPISEHNRLYWYRQTLGQGPEFLTYFQNEAQLEKSRLLSDRFSAERPKGSFSTLEIQRTEQGDSAMYLCASSLRGSGSSYNEQFFGPGTRLTVL.

V and J are TRBV5-6 and TRBJ2-3; either TRBD1 or TRBD2 may fit D (5 bases each). The CDR3 covers 15 residues. The V and J ends lost 1 base and 2 bases respectively, with 11 bases between them. Germline V CDR1 and CDR2: SGHDT, YYEEEE. The CDR3 is CASSLPLGDTDTQYF. CDR3 DNA sequence: TGTGCCAGCAGCTTGCCGTTGGGGGACACAGATACGCAGTATTTT.

The V and J genes are TRBV12-3 or TRBV12-4 and TRBJ1-5; 8 bases fit TRBD1. CDR3 size: 13 residues. V was clipped by 4 bases and J by 5 bases; unmatched bases: 1. CDR3 nucleotide sequence: TGTGCCAGCAGTTCACAGGGGGATCAGCCCCAGCATTTT. Amino acids: CASSSQGDQPQHF.

The chain employs TRBV28 and TRBJ2-3; 11 nucleotides match TRBD2. V lost 7 bases and J lost 0; bases outside the gene matches: 6. The germline V gene has CDR1 MDHEN and CDR2 SYDVKM. The CDR3 loop spans 16 amino acids. CDR3 sequence: CASKTGLAVSTDTQYF. The DNA of the CDR3 is TGTGCCAGCAAAACGGGACTAGCGGTTAGCACAGATACGCAGTATTTT. Complete variable domain (other parts from reference TRBV28 and TRBJ2-3): DVKVTQSSRYLVKRTGEKVFLECVQDMDHENMFWYRQDPGLGLRLIYFSYDVKMKEKGDIPEGYSVSREKKERFSLILESASTNQTSMYLCASKTGLAVSTDTQYFGPGTRLTVL.

This clone was recorded once. The chain couples TRBV18 to TRBJ1-1; a weak D match, TRBD1 (5 bases). Germline V gene sequence: CDR1 KGHSH, CDR2 LQKENI. V lost 11 bases and J lost 1, with 14 bases in between. The length of the CDR3 is 13 residues. The CDR3 region has the DNA TGTGCCGCGCGGGCCGGGGCGAACACTGAAGCTTTCTTT. Translated, it gives CAARAGANTEAFF.

J is TRBJ1-5 and V is TRBV28; unclear D gene. Per the germline V gene, CDR1 is MDHEN and CDR2 is SYDVKM. The CDR3 totals 11 residues. V lost 5 bases to trimming and J lost 4 bases, with 3 bases between them. Here the CDR3 reads CASSANQPQHF. CDR3 coding DNA: TGTGCCAGCAGTGCTAATCAGCCCCAGCATTTT.

The V and J genes are TRBV20-1 and TRBJ2-1; D gene unclear. Germline lookup yields CDR1 DFQATT and CDR2 SNEGSKA (reference sequence). There are 13 residues in the CDR3. The germline V and J ends were trimmed by 3 bases and 6 bases, with 12 bases remaining between them. CDR3 amino acids: CSASIRNSNEQFF. The CDR3 DNA follows: TGCAGTGCTAGTATCAGGAATTCCAATGAGCAGTTCTTC.

V gene TRBV6-2 or TRBV6-3 combines with J gene TRBJ2-1, with 9 positions matching TRBD2. CDR1 and CDR2 (germline): MNHEY, SVGEGT. The V segment lost 2 bases and the J segment 3 bases; nucleotides outside the gene matches: 2. The CDR3 is 15 amino acids. In DNA form, the CDR3 reads TGTGCCAGCAGTTACAGAGCGGGAGGCTACAATGAGCAGTTCTTC. It specifies CASSYRAGGYNEQFF.

The V and J genes are TRBV6-1 and TRBJ1-5, with 7 bases that match TRBD1. The CDR3 is made up of 18 amino acids. Germline-derived CDR1 and CDR2 are MNHNS and SASEGT. V lost 2 bases and J lost 0; bases outside the gene matches: 10. CDR3 residues: CASSELLLTGYSNQPQHF. The CDR3 bases are TGTGCCAGCAGTGAACTCCTCCTGACAGGGTATAGCAATCAGCCCCAGCATTTT.

The chain is built from TRBV12-3 or TRBV12-4 and TRBJ1-2; a possible D gene is TRBD1 (6 bases). Trimming pared 6 bases from V and 3 bases from J, leaving 11 bases between. This CDR3 contains 13 residues. The CDR3 reads CASSPDSYYGYTF. The CDR3, as DNA: TGTGCCAGCAGCCCGGACAGTTACTATGGCTACACCTTC.

The V call is TRBV7-9, the J call TRBJ2-2; D perhaps matches TRBD2 (5 bases). CDR3 length equals 16 residues. V was clipped by 5 bases and J by 1 base, with 14 bases between them. In germline, CDR1 is SEHNR, CDR2 FQNEAQ (reference sequence). The CDR3 region has the DNA TGTGCCAGCAGCCTGTCCTTCAGCGGGAACACCGGGGAGCTGTTTTTT. This translates into CASSLSFSGNTGELFF.

The CDR3 DNA is TGCGCCAGCAGGCCCTCGACAGGGAAATCACCCCTCCACTTT. Translation: CASRPSTGKSPLHF. V usage is TRBV4-1 and J usage is TRBJ1-6; TRBD1 matches 7 bases. CDR1 is MGHRA, CDR2 YSYEKL, per germline. The CDR3 totals 14 residues. Trimming took 6 bases from V and 10 from J; bases not matched to a gene: 9.

The rearrangement joins TRBV3-1 (or the pseudogene TRBV3-2) to TRBJ2-3; 8 bases map to TRBD2. J gave up 4 bases and V 4 bases, and 13 bases lay outside the gene matches. From germline, CDR1 is LGHDT and CDR2 YNNKEL (reference sequence). CDR3 length: 17 amino acids. CDR3 sequence reads: CASSPSGTSMGPDTQYF. The CDR3, as DNA: TGTGCCAGCAGCCCATCGGGGACTAGTATGGGGCCAGATACGCAGTATTTT.

V and J are TRBV2 and TRBJ2-7; the match to TRBD2 covers 8 bases. J lost 0 bases, V lost 6 bases, and 10 bases had no gene match. Germline CDR1 SNHLY, CDR2 FYNNEI. CDR3 length: 16 amino acids. CDR3 DNA: TGTGCCAGCAGGACACCAGCGGGAGAGATCTCCTACGAGCAGTACTTC. This gives the protein CASRTPAGEISYEQYF.

This sequence joins TRBV5-4 and TRBJ2-1; D is ambiguous. This CDR3 has 11 residues. The germline V gene encodes CDR1 SGHNT and CDR2 YYREEE (reference sequence). V gave up 7 bases and J gave up 7 bases, with 9 bases separating them. CDR3: CASHLLNEQFF. CDR3 coding DNA: TGTGCCAGCCACCTTCTGAATGAGCAGTTCTTC.

The rearrangement uses TRBV5-5 and TRBJ2-7; TRBD1 agrees at 10 bases. Germline-derived CDR1 and CDR2 are SGHKS and YYEKEE (reference sequence). Trimming cost V 2 bases and J 3 bases; bases outside gene matches: 14. This CDR3 has 18 residues. CDR3 residues: CASSFFGPLTGGFYEQYF. The CDR3 nucleotides read TGTGCCAGCAGCTTTTTCGGCCCCCTGACAGGGGGCTTCTACGAGCAGTACTTC. The whole variable domain, remainder taken from reference TRBV5-5 and TRBJ2-7, is DAGVTQSPTHLIKTRGQQVTLRCSPISGHKSVSWYQQVLGQGPQFIFQYYEKEERGRGNFPDRFSARQFPNYSSELNVNALLLGDSALYLCASSFFGPLTGGFYEQYFGPGTRLTVT.

This clone was recorded a few times. V is TRBV9 and J is TRBJ1-3; 8 nucleotides match TRBD1. CDR1 and CDR2 (germline): SGDLS, YYNGEE. This CDR3 contains 18 residues. Trimming at V came to 2 bases and at J to 0 bases, leaving 10 bases not matched to a gene. The CDR3 nucleotides read TGTGCCAGCAGCGTCACTCCTGACAGGGGAAGCTCTGGAAACACCATATATTTT. Protein: CASSVTPDRGSSGNTIYF.

The DNA for the CDR3 is TGTGCCAGCAGTTCACTAGAGGGCGGGTCGAATTACGAGCAGTACTTC. This encodes CASSSLEGGSNYEQYF. The chain couples TRBV27 to TRBJ2-7; TRBD2 might be the D (5 bases). Germline V gene data show CDR1 as MNHEY and CDR2 as SMNVEV (reference sequence). Trimming stripped 4 bases from V and 4 bases from J, with 20 bases between. This CDR3 contains 16 residues.

This clone has only one observation. The genes are TRBV2 and TRBJ2-2; tentative D call: TRBD2 (6 bases). V shed 6 bases and J shed 9 bases, with 17 bases lying between them. The CDR3 consists of 14 residues. Germline V lookup: CDR1 SNHLY, CDR2 FYNNEI. The CDR3 region is CASREGPEGRELFF. The CDR3 region has the DNA TGTGCCAGCAGGGAGGGGCCAGAAGGCAGGGAGCTGTTTTTT.

This chain connects TRBV7-8 to TRBJ1-2, with D maybe TRBD1 (6 bases). The V and J ends lost 5 bases and 2 bases respectively, with 9 bases between them. This CDR3 is 13 amino acids long. Germline assignment: CDR1 SGHVS and CDR2 FQNEAQ. The CDR3 nucleotides are TGTGCCAGCAGCAAGGGGACAAACTATGGCTACACCTTC. Translated, it gives CASSKGTNYGYTF.

The rearrangement links TRBV6-2 or TRBV6-3 to TRBJ2-1, with 7 bases lining up with TRBD1. The CDR3 is made up of 18 amino acids. CDR1 MNHEY and CDR2 SVGEGT come from the germline V gene. Germline trimming cut 4 bases from V and 6 bases from J; bases unmatched to any gene: 18. CDR3 protein: CASSFTRTGLLRTNEQFF. For the CDR3, the DNA is TGTGCCAGCAGTTTTACTCGGACAGGACTCTTACGAACCAATGAGCAGTTCTTC.